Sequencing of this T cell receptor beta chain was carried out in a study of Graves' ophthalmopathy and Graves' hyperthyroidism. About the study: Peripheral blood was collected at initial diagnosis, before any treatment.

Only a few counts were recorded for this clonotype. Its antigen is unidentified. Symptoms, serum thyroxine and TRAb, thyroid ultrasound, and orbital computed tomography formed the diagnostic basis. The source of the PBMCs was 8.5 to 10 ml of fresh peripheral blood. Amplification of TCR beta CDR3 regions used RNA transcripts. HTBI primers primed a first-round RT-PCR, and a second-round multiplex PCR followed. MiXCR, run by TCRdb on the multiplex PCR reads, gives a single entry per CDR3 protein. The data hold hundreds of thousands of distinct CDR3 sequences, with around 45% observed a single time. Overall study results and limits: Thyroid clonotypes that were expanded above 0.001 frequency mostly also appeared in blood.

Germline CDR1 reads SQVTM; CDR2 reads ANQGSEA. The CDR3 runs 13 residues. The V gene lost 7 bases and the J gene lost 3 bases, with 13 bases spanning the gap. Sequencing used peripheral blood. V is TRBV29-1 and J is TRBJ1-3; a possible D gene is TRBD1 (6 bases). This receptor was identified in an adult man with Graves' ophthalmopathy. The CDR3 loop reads CSAVQGFGNTIYF. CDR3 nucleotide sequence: TGCAGCGCTGTACAGGGTTTTGGAAACACCATATATTTT.